This T cell receptor (beta chain) was sequenced in a study of T cells after posttransplantation cyclophosphamide (dated by TCRdb to between 2015 and 2016). In terms of the full investigation: Using TRB sequencing, the study followed how the T cell repertoire reconstituted after myeloablative bone marrow transplantation in which posttransplantation cyclophosphamide served as GVHD prophylaxis. Blood from every one of the 30 to 40 PTCy patients who had 1-year posttransplant specimens underwent TRB sequencing. Up to roughly 3 additional blood samples from 2 to 5.2 years after transplant were also TRB-sequenced in 3 patients, as was pretransplant blood from several patients. Public TRB sequences were searched against a database of over 3,600 sequences associated with responses to pathogens, tumor antigens, self-antigens and alloantigens. Antigen receptor sequencing covered samples from about 40 PTCy-treated patients and approximately 17 of their related bone marrow donors. Because TRA and TRB clonality were tightly correlated in 9 samples, subsequent TCR analyses were focused on TRB only. The study at large found these results: At 1-2 months, donor-recipient similarity was low but rose over the first year, and the later blood repertoires were often dominated by donor CD8+ memory clones. The TRB repertoires of T cells infiltrating skin or the GI tract showed only limited overlap with the TRB repertoires found in blood. Across approximately 45 patients, TRB clonality was highly associated with recipient CMV seropositivity and CMV reactivation, and diversity in PTCy patients was similar to diversity in CNI/methotrexate controls.

Peripheral blood samples were provided by related bone marrow donors on the day of marrow donation. Peripheral blood and bone marrow mononuclear cells were isolated by Ficoll-Hypaque density centrifugation and cryopreserved. FACS on a FACSAria II was used to sort CD4+ and CD8+ T cells, including the naive and memory subsets. Genomic DNA was used for TRB sequencing, which was performed with the immunoSEQ assay at survey resolution or with the hsTCRB kit. Processing in the source paper ran as follows. The immunoSEQ software handled the initial read processing, while the LymphoSeq R package was used for the repertoire analyses. For each TRB dataset, clonality was calculated as 1 minus normalized Shannon entropy, and the Gini coefficient was computed as well. To infer phenotypes in unsorted samples, TRB sequences from sorted subsets of the recipient or donor were mapped onto unsorted samples from the same recipient. This is the immuneACCESS table as TCRdb keeps it, with only in-frame sequences that have V and J called. A part of the clones is gone; compared with another copy, unresolved V genes explain less than half, and the rest is unexplained. That table supplies the V and J calls and clone size; D and trimming were determined from the DNA. Counted in this sample were several thousand clones; 89% of them appeared once. Less than 2% of the sample lies in the top ten.

As concerns this clone: Its antigen target is currently unknown. No quality values exist for individual bases; no much larger clone is one base distant.

V drops 3 bases and J drops 10 bases, leaving 7 bases in between. CDR1 DFQATT and CDR2 SNEGSKA are derived from the germline V gene (reference sequence). The CDR3 numbers 10 residues from cysteine through phenylalanine. Of the read, only the CDR3 DNA is kept; its 30 bases are in frame from base 1. Rearrangement joined TRBV20-1 to TRBJ2-1; TRBD2 could be the D gene, as 5 bases match. This receptor was taken from a woman in her sixties in good health, CMV-negative, and a related stem cell transplant donor. Sequenced material: memory CD4+ T cells sorted from PBMCs. The CDR3 reads CSASLAEQFF. The nucleotides are TGCAGTGCTAGTTTAGCGGAGCAGTTCTTC.